A few counts support the clone carrying this T cell receptor beta chain. Its antigen is not known. The sample comes from a study of post-analysis software for immune sequencing data. Findings and caveats of the study: The five TRBV segments detected at higher frequency in patients than in controls included TRBV5-6, TRBV5-1 and TRBV20-1. Compared against controls, patients with multiple sclerosis displayed significantly lower normalized Chao1 diversity.

CDR3 length equals 14 residues. Trimming pared 8 bases from V and 3 bases from J, leaving 14 bases between. Per germline, CDR1 SNHLY and CDR2 FYNNEI. TCR beta cDNA libraries had unique molecular identifiers. Via MiXCR, TCRdb re-called the PCR reads, giving one row per CDR3 protein. The data contain over 300,000 distinct CDR3 sequences, less than 40% of them singletons. The chain combines TRBV2 with TRBJ2-1; the D is unclear. The TCR comes from a girl under 18 with multiple sclerosis. The sequencing sample was made of blood. The DNA of the CDR3 is TGTGCCAGCGCAGGTTCGGCACTCTACAATGAGCAGTTCTTC. Protein: CASAGSALYNEQFF.